This record covers a single T cell receptor (beta chain). Its antigen is not yet known. The sample holds no much larger clone one base away, and base qualities are not on file. The data derive from a study of blood T cell repertoires in COVID-19 (dated by TCRdb to 2018 to 2021). In the study overall: Collaborator samples came from the United States, Italy and Spain and covered acute and convalescent phases of COVID-19. Subjects who had been exposed to COVID-19, were actively infected with it, or had recovered from it provided the deeply sampled blood TCRbeta repertoires that made up the dataset. Where available, HLA class I and class II types were obtained from metadata supplied by the sample provider rather than from assay-based typing. The material from the prospective study consisted of cDNA or gDNA derived from T cells, B-cell-depleted T cells, or PBMCs. A freely available public database, intended as a resource for researchers studying the immune response to SARS-CoV-2, is where the repertoires were released. The sample metadata nearly always contained a de-identified subject ID, COVID-19 status, age in years and sex. Samples came from the ongoing ImmuneRACE study (first 160 participants) plus 1,254 subjects from 6 global collaborators. Here is what the overall study found, with its caveats: The amount of clinical and demographic metadata varied by source and participant and was provided uncurated.

V has 5 bases trimmed and J has 5 bases trimmed; junction bases matching no gene number 7. The CDR3, from cysteine to phenylalanine, totals 16 residues. Just CDR3 DNA is preserved here, 48 bases in frame from base 1. The germline V gene specifies SGHVS as CDR1 and FQNEAQ as CDR2. The immunoSEQ Assay, a bias-controlled multiplex PCR, was used to amplify TCRbeta CDR3 regions from genomic DNA. Concerning the study's data processing: Nucleated cell counts per sample were estimated from amplification of reference gene primers within the assay. To quantify the absolute abundance of each unique TCRbeta CDR3 rearrangement, sequence reads were collapsed and filtered. For each sample, productive Simpson clonality was calculated by taking the square root of Simpson's diversity index across productive rearrangements. This is the immuneACCESS table as TCRdb keeps it, with only in-frame sequences that have V and J called. A part of the clones is gone; compared with another copy, unresolved V genes explain less than half, and the rest is unexplained. That table supplies the V and J calls and clone size; D and trimming were determined from the DNA. This sample holds tens of thousands of clones; approximately 90% were observed only once. The top ten hold around 8% of the sample.

Whole blood was collected in K2EDTA tubes by collaborating institutions according to the institutions' own protocols. Collaborator samples were shipped for TCRbeta analysis as frozen whole blood, isolated PBMCs, or DNA extracted from either sample type. The chain is made from TRBV7-8 and TRBJ1-6, with 9 junctional bases fitting TRBD1. The specimen was peripheral blood. The clonotype originates from a human donor in a cohort sampled during active COVID-19. The CDR3 is CASSAGTGNDNSPLHF. The nucleotides read TGTGCCAGCAGCGCCGGGACAGGGAATGATAATTCACCCCTCCACTTT. When the CDR3 is completed using the reference TRBV7-8 and TRBJ1-6 genes on either side, the full variable domain is GAGVSQSPRYKVAKRGQDVALRCDPISGHVSLFWYQQALGQGPEFLTYFQNEAQLDKSGLPSDRFFAERPEGSVSTLKIQRTQQEDSAVYLCASSAGTGNDNSPLHFGNGTRLTVT.